This is a list of T cell receptor beta chains from one sample in a study of OX40 agonist ivuxolimab in advanced cancers. Clones were sequenced by immunoSEQ multiplex PCR, and TCRdb holds only the in-frame ones, with some missing. The data show under 20,000 clones, around 83% seen once. Sequenced here: CD4+ or CD8+ T cells sorted from blood, sampled in a trial of the OX40 agonist ivuxolimab. The receptors stem from an adult with an advanced solid tumor such as melanoma, head and neck, liver or kidney cancer. Each CDR3 is given with its conserved first and last residue. A D gene is named only where the DNA matches it firmly. Size is stated for part of the rows, as once, few or many counts, or as a class when the clone is expanded.

-	-	TRBV19	TRBJ1-1	TGTGCCAGTAGTATAAAAGGGGGAGGCACTGAAGCTTTCTTT	CASSIKGGGTEAFF
-	-	TRBV15	TRBJ2-1	TGTGCCACCAGCACCGTAGCGGTGACGATAAATGAGCAGTTCTTC	CATSTVAVTINEQFF
-	TRBD2	TRBV5-1	TRBJ2-5	TGCGCCAGCAGTTCGACTAGCGGGAGGGCCTTGATCGTCCAAGAGACCCAGTACTTC	CASSSTSGRALIVQETQYF
-	-	TRBV2	TRBJ1-2	TGTGCCAGCAAGGTCCTCAACTATGGCTACACCTTC	CASKVLNYGYTF
once	-	TRBV6-6	TRBJ1-1	TGTGCCAGCAGTTACAAAGGGGCGGACAGCACTGAAGCTTTCTTT	CASSYKGADSTEAFF
-	TRBD1	TRBV10-2	TRBJ1-1	TGCGCCAGCAGTGAGACCTGGGACAGGGAGAACACTGAAGCTTTCTTT	CASSETWDRENTEAFF
-	TRBD1	TRBV6-6	TRBJ1-3	TGTGCCAGCAGTTCCCACCAAGACAGGGTCGGAAACACCATATATTTT	CASSSHQDRVGNTIYF
-	-	TRBV4-1	TRBJ2-7	TGCGCCAGCAGCCGGAAGATATCAGCTCCGGGCGAGCAGTACTTC	CASSRKISAPGEQYF
few	-	TRBV2	TRBJ1-1	TGTGCCAGCAGTGAAGAGGTTATCTGGGGCGGGGGTTGGGCTTTCTTT	CASSEEVIWGGGWAFF
-	-	TRBV7-9	TRBJ2-1	TGTGCCAGCAGCTTAGCGCAGACTAATCTCGGGAATGAGCAGTTCTTC	CASSLAQTNLGNEQFF
-	-	TRBV11-2	TRBJ2-3	TGTGCCAGCAGCATCAGCACAGATACGCAGTATTTT	CASSISTDTQYF
-	TRBD1	TRBV18	TRBJ2-7	TGTGCCAGCTCACTGTTGACAGGGGGTGGGATCTACGAGCAGTACTTC	CASSLLTGGGIYEQYF
-	-	TRBV10-1	TRBJ1-1	TGCGCCAGGATTGGTGGGACTGAAGCTTTCTTT	CARIGGTEAFF